This record looks at one T cell receptor (beta chain) sequence and its context. No antigen is known for it. The data stem from a study of tissue T cells after allogeneic stem cell transplantation. Study information: Graft-versus-host disease patients received grafts, several unmodified and three CD34-selected to deplete T cells. Study-level findings and limits: Anatomically similar tissues had similar TCR repertoires within each patient.

Enrolled prospectively were adult allogeneic hematopoietic cell transplant recipients whose graft-versus-host disease was steroid-refractory. The CDR3 is 14 residues long. Trimming took 3 bases from V and 4 from J, leaving 12 bases between them. The germline CDR1 and CDR2 sequences are GTSNPN and SVGIG (reference sequence). Produced via immunoSEQ multiplex PCR; TCRdb's table is partial and in-frame only. Of 2,000 to 2,500 clones detected, around 76% appear once; the ten largest clones hold roughly 6.3%. The sequence derives from a male patient between 35 and 75 years old with steroid-refractory graft-versus-host disease after an allogeneic stem cell transplant. A subset of T cells may come from the graft donor. This specimen consisted of ileal tissue, obtained at autopsy. V usage is TRBV30 and J usage is TRBJ1-4; D is possibly TRBD1 (5 bases). The CDR3 DNA is TGTGCCTGGAGCCTGACAGCCATTAATGAAAAACTGTTTTTT. Protein sequence: CAWSLTAINEKLFF.